These 22 T cell receptor beta chains originate from one sample sequenced in a study of blood T cell repertoires in COVID-19 (dated by TCRdb to between 2020 and 2021). Library construction relied on the immunoSEQ multiplex PCR assay. Held by TCRdb, this immuneACCESS table contains in-frame sequences only and omits some clones. Under half of the omission traces to an unresolved V gene where checked; the cause of the rest is unknown. Recorded for this sample are approximately 89,000 clones; about 85% of them occurred a single time. Over 9.5% of the sample lies in the top ten. Sequences were obtained from peripheral blood. These receptors were taken from a woman aged 70-85 years with active or convalescent COVID-19.

In its sample, this clone was seen once. This chain links TRBV18 with TRBJ1-2; 7 positions match TRBD1. Per germline, CDR1 KGHSH and CDR2 LQKENI. Trimming took 3 bases from V and 8 from J; bases not matched to a gene: 6. The CDR3 length is 13 residues. The CDR3 here is CASSPEGAAGYTF. CDR3 in DNA: TGTGCCAGCTCACCCGAGGGGGCGGCGGGCTACACCTTC.

The chain joins TRBV5-4 to TRBJ2-4; 7 positions agree with TRBD2. Per the germline V gene, CDR1 is SGHNT and CDR2 is YYREEE (reference sequence). CDR3 length: 14 amino acids. The V and J ends lost 3 bases and 1 base, in that order; junction bases with no gene match: 1. CDR3 protein: CASSYGGAKNIQYF. The CDR3 region has the DNA TGTGCCAGCAGCTACGGGGGGGCCAAAAACATTCAGTACTTC.

The chain couples TRBV15 to TRBJ2-5; D gene uncertain. This CDR3 contains 14 residues. Germline values: CDR1 LNHNV, CDR2 YYDKDF (reference sequence). Between the trimmed V and J ends, which lost 0 bases and 5 bases, there was a span of 10 bases. The CDR3 here is CATSRDSVLETQYF. The CDR3 region has the DNA TGTGCCACCAGCAGAGATTCTGTGTTGGAGACCCAGTACTTC.

The V gene is TRBV27, the J gene TRBJ2-3; TRBD2 aligns across 11 bases. V dropped 6 bases and J dropped 3; count of bases not matched to a gene: 5. The CDR3 contains 15 residues. CDR1 and CDR2 from the germline V gene are MNHEY and SMNVEV (reference sequence). CDR3 coding DNA: TGTGCCAGCAGCTTAGCGGGGGGGCTTACAGATACGCAGTATTTT. Its protein is CASSLAGGLTDTQYF.

This clone was seen a few times. The chain links TRBV25-1 to TRBJ2-6, with 7 bases aligning to TRBD2. V trimming: 0 bases; J trimming: 1 base; junction bases outside the gene matches: 3. The CDR3 totals 17 residues. Germline V gene lookup returns CDR1 MGHDK and CDR2 SYGVNS. The CDR3 sequence: CASSEYSGWSGANVLTF. In DNA form, the CDR3 reads TGTGCCAGCAGTGAATATAGCGGGTGGTCTGGGGCCAACGTCCTGACTTTC.

This chain uses TRBV5-1 with TRBJ2-5; TRBD2 aligns across 7 bases. With 0 bases clipped from V and 1 base from J, the junction kept 6 bases outside the gene matches. The CDR3 has 16 residues. Germline assignment: CDR1 SGHRS and CDR2 YFSETQ. This CDR3 is CASSLGRSGGQETQYF. In nucleotides, the CDR3 is TGCGCCAGCAGCTTGGGTCGGTCGGGGGGCCAAGAGACCCAGTACTTC. The full variable domain, with the rest looked up from reference TRBV5-1 and TRBJ2-5, is KAGVTQTPRYLIKTRGQQVTLSCSPISGHRSVSWYQQTPGQGLQFLFEYFSETQRNKGNFPGRFSGRQFSNSRSEMNVSTLELGDSALYLCASSLGRSGGQETQYFGPGTRLLVL.

This chain joins TRBV27 and TRBJ2-1, with TRBD1 as a possible D gene (7 bases). Deletions cut 6 bases from V and 1 base from J, with 22 bases between. Germline-derived CDR1 and CDR2 are MNHEY and SMNVEV (reference sequence). The CDR3 totals 18 residues. The CDR3 sequence is CASRVTGGTVLSYNEQFF. In DNA, the CDR3 is TGTGCCAGCAGGGTGACTGGGGGGACAGTATTGTCCTACAATGAGCAGTTCTTC.

The chain uses TRBV5-1 and TRBJ1-1; the D gene is possibly TRBD1 (6 bases). The germline V gene encodes CDR1 SGHRS and CDR2 YFSETQ. Trimming shortened V by 0 bases and J by 1 base, and 7 bases separated the two germline ends. The length of the CDR3 is 14 residues. The CDR3 DNA reads as TGCGCCAGCAGCTTGGCGGACAGGAACACTGAAGCTTTCTTT. This translates into CASSLADRNTEAFF.

This clone has only a few counts. This rearrangement joins TRBV1 to TRBJ1-1; the tabulated D call, TRBD1, remains unverified against the DNA. TRBV1 is a pseudogene segment. CDR3 length: 14 residues. CDR3 DNA: TGCACCAGCGTACCAAGACAGGTGAACACTGAAGCTTTCTTT. Translated, it gives CTSVPRQVNTEAFF.

The chain carries TRBV10-1 and TRBJ1-3; D not resolved. This CDR3 has 14 residues. V gave up 5 bases and J gave up 0 bases, with 8 bases separating them. Germline assignment: CDR1 WNHNN and CDR2 SYGVQD (reference sequence). The CDR3 DNA sequence: TGCGCCAGCAGTCCGACAATCTCTGGAAACACCATATATTTT. This sequence encodes CASSPTISGNTIYF.

V and J are TRBV5-4 and TRBJ2-2, with D unresolved. Trimming cost V 1 base and J 5 bases, with 12 bases left between them. Germline V gene lookup returns CDR1 SGHNT and CDR2 YYREEE (reference sequence). The CDR3 spans 15 residues. The CDR3 sequence: CASSLFELGTGELFF. CDR3 DNA: TGTGCCAGCAGCTTGTTTGAGCTCGGGACCGGGGAGCTGTTTTTT.

The J gene is TRBJ2-3, the V gene TRBV4-3, with 9 bases that match TRBD1. CDR1 LGHNA and CDR2 YSLEER come from the germline V gene. After removal of 0 bases from V and 3 bases from J, the junction contained 13 bases not matched to a gene. There are 19 residues in the CDR3. Here the CDR3 reads CASSQDLYLGDRATDTQYF. For the CDR3, the DNA is TGCGCCAGCAGCCAAGATCTCTATTTGGGGGACAGGGCTACAGATACGCAGTATTTT.

This chain links TRBV4-1 with TRBJ1-6; D unclear. CDR1 and CDR2 from the germline V gene are MGHRA and YSYEKL. This CDR3 has 20 residues. V was shortened by 0 bases and J by 0 bases, with 18 bases between the two germline ends. The CDR3 nucleotides read TGCGCCAGCAGCCAAGATGGGCGAGCGGCGGGGTTCTCCTATAATTCACCCCTCCACTTT. Protein: CASSQDGRAAGFSYNSPLHF.

This clone has a handful of counts. In DNA form, the CDR3 reads TGTGCCAGTAGTATCCGACAGGGTTTAAACTCACCCCTCCACTTT. This codes for CASSIRQGLNSPLHF. The rearrangement uses TRBV19 and TRBJ1-6; the match to TRBD1 covers 7 bases. Germline-derived CDR1 and CDR2 are LNHDA and SQIVND (reference sequence). CDR3 length: 15 residues. After removal of 3 bases from V and 10 bases from J, the junction contained 9 bases not matched to a gene.

The CDR3 sequence is CASSPQQGITGELFF. In DNA form, the CDR3 reads TGTGCCAGCAGCCCACAGCAGGGTATCACCGGGGAGCTGTTTTTT. The genes are TRBV7-2 and TRBJ2-2, with a weak D call TRBD1 (5 bases). The germline gives CDR1 SGHTA, CDR2 FQGNSA. The CDR3 runs to 15 residues. The V and J ends lost 5 bases and 4 bases respectively, with 14 bases between them.

The rearrangement joins TRBV6-2 or TRBV6-3 to TRBJ1-2; tentatively, D is TRBD1 (5 bases). Trimming took 2 bases from V and 4 from J, leaving 8 bases between them. The germline CDR1 and CDR2 sequences are MNHEY and SVGEGT. The CDR3 extends over 13 amino acids. In nucleotides, the CDR3 is TGTGCCAGCAGTTACAACCAGGGCTATGGCTACACCTTC. It yields the protein CASSYNQGYGYTF.

The chain combines TRBV4-2 with TRBJ1-2; D unclear. The V gene's germline CDR1 is LGHNA and CDR2 YNFKEQ. The CDR3 has 13 residues. The V gene lost 0 bases and the J gene lost 7 bases, with 9 bases spanning the gap. The CDR3 DNA is TGTGCCAGCAGCCAAGAGCGAGGGCTTGGCTACACCTTC. Translation: CASSQERGLGYTF.

The V gene is TRBV24-1, the J gene TRBJ2-7, with TRBD1 as a possible D gene (6 bases). The V end lost 4 bases, the J end lost 0 bases, and 12 bases lay between the germline ends. CDR3 length equals 15 residues. Germline V gene lookup returns CDR1 KGHDR and CDR2 SFDVKD. CDR3 residues: CATSEGTSNSYEQYF. The CDR3 bases are TGTGCCACCAGTGAAGGGACATCCAACTCCTACGAGCAGTACTTC.

The chain combines TRBV6-1 with TRBJ1-2; maybe TRBD1 (6 bases). The CDR3 has 12 residues. Germline V gives CDR1 MNHNS, CDR2 SASEGT. V lost 0 bases and J lost 7, with 6 bases in between. This CDR3 reads CASSEAGAGYTF. Written as DNA, the CDR3 is TGTGCCAGCAGTGAAGCGGGGGCTGGCTACACCTTC.

This chain connects TRBV28 to TRBJ2-3, with 8 bases lining up with TRBD2. Germline CDR1 reads MDHEN; CDR2 reads SYDVKM. V shed 0 bases and J 1 base; nucleotides not matched to a gene: 0. CDR3 length: 15 residues. The CDR3 is CASSLWRGGTDTQYF. DNA of the CDR3: TGTGCCAGCAGTTTATGGCGGGGGGGCACAGATACGCAGTATTTT.

J is TRBJ1-1 and V is TRBV10-3; D not resolved. The CDR3 totals 14 residues. Deletions cut 0 bases from V and 2 bases from J, with 7 bases between. Germline CDR1 ENHRY, CDR2 SYGVKD. In nucleotides, the CDR3 is TGTGCCATCAGTGAGTCCGGGGAAAACACTGAAGCTTTCTTT. It is translated as CAISESGENTEAFF.

The chain couples TRBV6-5 to TRBJ2-2, with D maybe TRBD1 (5 bases). The V end lost 6 bases, the J end lost 5 bases, and 10 bases lay between the germline ends. The CDR3 is 13 amino acids. Germline assignment: CDR1 MNHEY and CDR2 SVGAGI. CDR3 residues: CASRVGQTGELFF. CDR3 in DNA: TGTGCCAGCAGGGTGGGGCAAACCGGGGAGCTGTTTTTT.